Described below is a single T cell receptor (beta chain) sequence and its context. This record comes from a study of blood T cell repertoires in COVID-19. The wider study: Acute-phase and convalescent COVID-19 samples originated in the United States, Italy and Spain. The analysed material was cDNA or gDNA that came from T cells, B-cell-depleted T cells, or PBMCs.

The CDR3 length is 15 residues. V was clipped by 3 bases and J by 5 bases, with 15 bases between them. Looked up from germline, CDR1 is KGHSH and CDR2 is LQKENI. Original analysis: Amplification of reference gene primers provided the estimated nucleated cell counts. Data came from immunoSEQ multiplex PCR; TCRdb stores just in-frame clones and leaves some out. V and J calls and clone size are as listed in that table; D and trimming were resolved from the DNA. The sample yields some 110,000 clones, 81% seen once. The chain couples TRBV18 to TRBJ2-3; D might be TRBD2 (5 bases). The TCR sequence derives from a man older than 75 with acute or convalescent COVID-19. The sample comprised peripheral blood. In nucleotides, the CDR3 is TGTGCCAGCTCACCTCCGAGCCTAGGAGGAGATACGCAGTATTTT. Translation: CASSPPSLGGDTQYF.